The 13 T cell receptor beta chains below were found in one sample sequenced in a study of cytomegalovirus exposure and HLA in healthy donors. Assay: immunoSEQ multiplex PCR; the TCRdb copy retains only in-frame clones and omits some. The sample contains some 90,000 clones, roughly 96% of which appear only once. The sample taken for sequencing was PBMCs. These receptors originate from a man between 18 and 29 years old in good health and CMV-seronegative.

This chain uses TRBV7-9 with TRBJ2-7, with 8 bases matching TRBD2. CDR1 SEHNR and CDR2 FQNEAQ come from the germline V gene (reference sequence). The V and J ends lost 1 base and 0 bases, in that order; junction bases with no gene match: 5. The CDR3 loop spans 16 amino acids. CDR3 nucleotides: TGTGCCAGCAGCTTAGAGGGAGCGGGAGTCTCCTACGAGCAGTACTTC. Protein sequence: CASSLEGAGVSYEQYF.

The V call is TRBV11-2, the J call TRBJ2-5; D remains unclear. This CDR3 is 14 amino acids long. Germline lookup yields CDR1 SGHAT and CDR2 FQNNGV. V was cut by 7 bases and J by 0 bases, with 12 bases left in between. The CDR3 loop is CASTTSADQETQYF. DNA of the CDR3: TGTGCCAGCACCACCAGCGCGGACCAAGAGACCCAGTACTTC.

CDR3 nucleotide sequence: TGTGCAAGTCGCTTAGCTCTGGCACCTAGCACAGATACGCAGTATTTT. Translation: CASRLALAPSTDTQYF. This chain joins TRBV12-2 and TRBJ2-3; no DNA check was done on the table's D call, TRBD1. TRBV12-2 represents a pseudogene. The CDR3 sequence is 16 residues long.

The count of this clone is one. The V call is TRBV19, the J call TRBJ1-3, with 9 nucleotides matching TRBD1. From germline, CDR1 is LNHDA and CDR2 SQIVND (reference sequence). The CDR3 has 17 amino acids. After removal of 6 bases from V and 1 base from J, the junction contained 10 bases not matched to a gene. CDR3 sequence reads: CASSKQGTGWSGNTIYF. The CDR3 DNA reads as TGTGCCAGTAGCAAACAGGGGACAGGGTGGTCTGGAAACACCATATATTTT.

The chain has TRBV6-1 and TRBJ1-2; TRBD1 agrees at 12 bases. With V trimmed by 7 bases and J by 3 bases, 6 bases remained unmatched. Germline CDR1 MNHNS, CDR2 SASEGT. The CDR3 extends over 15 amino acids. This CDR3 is CASTLGQGADYGYTF. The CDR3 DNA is TGTGCCAGCACCCTGGGACAGGGGGCTGACTATGGCTACACCTTC.

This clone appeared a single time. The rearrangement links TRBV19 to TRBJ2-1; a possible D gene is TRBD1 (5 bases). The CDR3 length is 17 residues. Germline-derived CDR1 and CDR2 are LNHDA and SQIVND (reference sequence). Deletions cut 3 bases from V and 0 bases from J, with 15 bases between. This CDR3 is CASSMGPADSSYNEQFF. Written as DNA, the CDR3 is TGTGCCAGTAGTATGGGTCCTGCCGACAGCTCCTACAATGAGCAGTTCTTC.

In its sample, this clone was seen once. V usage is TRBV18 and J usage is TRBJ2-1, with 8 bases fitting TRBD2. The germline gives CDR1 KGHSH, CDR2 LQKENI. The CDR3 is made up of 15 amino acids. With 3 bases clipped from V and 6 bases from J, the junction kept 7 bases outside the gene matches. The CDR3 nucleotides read TGTGCCAGCTCACCCCCGGGACTAGTATCCAATGAGCAGTTCTTC. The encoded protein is CASSPPGLVSNEQFF.

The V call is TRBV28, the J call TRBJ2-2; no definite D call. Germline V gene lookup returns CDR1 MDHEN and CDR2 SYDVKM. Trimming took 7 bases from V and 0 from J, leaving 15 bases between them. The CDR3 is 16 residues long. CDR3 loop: CASTRAISSNTGELFF. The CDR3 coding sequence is TGTGCCAGCACGCGAGCCATTTCCTCGAACACCGGGGAGCTGTTTTTT.

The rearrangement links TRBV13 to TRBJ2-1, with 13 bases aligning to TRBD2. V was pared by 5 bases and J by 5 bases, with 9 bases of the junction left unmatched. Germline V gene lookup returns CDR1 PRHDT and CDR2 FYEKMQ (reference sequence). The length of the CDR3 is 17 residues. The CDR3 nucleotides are TGTGCCAGCAGCGCCACAGGACTAGCGGGAGTAAACAATGAGCAGTTCTTC. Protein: CASSATGLAGVNNEQFF.

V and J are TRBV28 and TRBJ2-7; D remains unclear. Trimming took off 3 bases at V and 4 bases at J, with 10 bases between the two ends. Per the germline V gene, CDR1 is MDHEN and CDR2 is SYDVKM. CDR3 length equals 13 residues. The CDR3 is CASSLPSRYEQYF. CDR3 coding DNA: TGTGCCAGCAGTTTGCCTTCTAGGTACGAGCAGTACTTC.

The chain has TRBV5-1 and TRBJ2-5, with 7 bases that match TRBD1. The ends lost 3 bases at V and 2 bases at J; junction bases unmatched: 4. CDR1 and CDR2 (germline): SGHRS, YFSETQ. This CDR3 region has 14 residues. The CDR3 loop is CASSSRQGQETQYF. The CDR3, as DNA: TGCGCCAGCAGCTCCCGACAGGGTCAAGAGACCCAGTACTTC.

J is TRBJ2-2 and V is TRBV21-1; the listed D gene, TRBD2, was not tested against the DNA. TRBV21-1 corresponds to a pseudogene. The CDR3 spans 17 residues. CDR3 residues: CASSTSYREGNTGELFF. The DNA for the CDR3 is TGTGCCAGCAGCACCTCCTACAGGGAGGGTAACACCGGGGAGCTGTTTTTT.

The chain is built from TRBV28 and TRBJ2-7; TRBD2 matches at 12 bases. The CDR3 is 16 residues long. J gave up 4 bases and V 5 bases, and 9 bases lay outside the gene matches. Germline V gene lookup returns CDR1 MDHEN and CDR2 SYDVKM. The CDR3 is CASSAPLAGGPYEQYF. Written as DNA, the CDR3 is TGTGCCAGCAGTGCCCCGCTAGCGGGAGGGCCGTACGAGCAGTACTTC.